The present TCR beta chain was sequenced within a study of T cell responses to AZD1222 COVID-19 vaccine (dated by TCRdb to the early 2020s). A note on the overall study: TCR sequencing was performed for 230 to 250 trial participants, of whom roughly 200 were given two doses of AZD1222 and approximately 25 were given two doses of MenACWY control vaccine. Trial participants were enrolled by age into subgroups of 18-55, 56-69 and 70-plus years, and around 150, 28 and 57 TCR-sequenced participants, respectively, were included in these subgroups. General findings and caveats noted by the study authors: In the small 56-69-year group, the increase in depth fell short of significance, most likely because of low power. Spike-specific TCR breadth and depth rose significantly after two AZD1222 doses compared with day 0 and with MenACWY recipients. Participants were mostly white British and included more females than males, and it was suggested by the authors that clonal diversity may have been underestimated. The vaccine-associated CD4 TCRs covered the entire spike protein, and the dominant responses fell in regions 160-218 and 743-854. Because no day 14 peak-response samples were available, repertoires were characterized only after the peak T cell response. Conclusions about previously exposed vaccinees were limited because only six AZD1222 recipients were SARS-CoV-2 seropositive at baseline. Nearly half of unique spike-specific TCRs reportedly recognized epitopes outside regions mutated in the B.1.351 and B.1.1.7 variants.

The CDR3 regions of human TCRbeta chains were analyzed by immunosequencing. The study's own analysis went as follows. TCRs in the repertoires were matched against a reference library of SARS-CoV-2-specific TCRs that had been generated with the MIRA antigen-specificity platform. Breadth was defined as the fraction of unique TCRs that were SARS-CoV-2-associated, and depth was defined as the fraction of total T cells that were SARS-CoV-2-associated. Using the MIRA data, every spike-specific TCR was mapped to the spike region that the TCR reacted to and assigned to either a CD4 or a CD8 class. Log10-transformed breadth and depth values were compared by one-way ANOVA with Sidak's multiple comparisons tests. The clones in this table, taken by TCRdb from immuneACCESS, are in-frame only. Not every clone is retained; where verified, under half of the shortfall comes from an unresolved V gene, and the cause of the rest is unknown. The V and J calls and the clone size are those of that table, but D and trimming were determined from the DNA. This sample is represented by 150,000 to 200,000 clones; 88% of them were singletons. Of the sample, approximately 10% is held by the ten largest clones.

Explained via the paper, the time point label denotes: about 28 days (+/-7) after the second vaccine dose. AZD1222 recipients whose second dose came at about 4 weeks and those whose second dose came at about 12 weeks were combined into one group, since spike-specific TCR depth and breadth did not differ between the two schedules. The vaccinee samples were drawn from two UK trials, COV001 and COV002, one of which was a single-blind randomized controlled phase 2/3 trial testing AZD1222 (ChAdOx1 nCoV-19) in healthy adults. For TCRbeta chain sequencing, PBMC samples from trial participants were taken at day 0 and at day 28 after the second dose. The CDR3 numbers 18 residues from cysteine through phenylalanine. Just CDR3 DNA is preserved here, 54 bases in frame from base 1. The junction carries 19 bases between V and J, which are trimmed by 2 bases and 1 base respectively. Based on the germline V gene (reference sequence), the CDR1 and CDR2 sequences are MNHEY and SMNVEV.

Comments on this clone: Its antigen is unknown. Base qualities are not provided; no much larger clone lies one nucleotide away.

The rearrangement joined TRBV27 to TRBJ2-3, with the D call tentatively TRBD1 or TRBD2, each fitting 6 bases. Sequences were derived from peripheral blood, sampled 28 days after the second AZD1222 dose. The sequence was collected from an adult who received the AZD1222 COVID-19 vaccine. The sequenced DNA: TGTGCCAGCAGTTTAAAAATGTTATGGGGGGCGGGCACAGATACGCAGTATTTT. Protein translation: CASSLKMLWGAGTDTQYF.